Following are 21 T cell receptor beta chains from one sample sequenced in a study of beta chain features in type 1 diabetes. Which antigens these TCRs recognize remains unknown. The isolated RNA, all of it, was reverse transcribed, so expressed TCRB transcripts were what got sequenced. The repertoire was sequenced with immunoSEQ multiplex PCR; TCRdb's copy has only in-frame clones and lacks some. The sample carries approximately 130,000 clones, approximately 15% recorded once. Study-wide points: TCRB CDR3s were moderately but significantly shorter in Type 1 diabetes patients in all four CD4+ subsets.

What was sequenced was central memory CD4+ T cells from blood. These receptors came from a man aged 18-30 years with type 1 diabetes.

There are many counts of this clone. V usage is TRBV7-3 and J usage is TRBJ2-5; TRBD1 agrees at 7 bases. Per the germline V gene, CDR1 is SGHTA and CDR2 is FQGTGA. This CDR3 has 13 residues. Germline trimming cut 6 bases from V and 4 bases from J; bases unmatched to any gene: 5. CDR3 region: CASSLGDRETQYF. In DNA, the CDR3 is TGTGCCAGCAGTTTGGGGGACAGAGAGACCCAGTACTTC.

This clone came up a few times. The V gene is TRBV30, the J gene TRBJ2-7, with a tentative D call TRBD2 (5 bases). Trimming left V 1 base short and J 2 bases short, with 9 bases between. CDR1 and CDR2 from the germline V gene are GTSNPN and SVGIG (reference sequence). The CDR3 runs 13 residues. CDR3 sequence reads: CAWSAGETYEQYF. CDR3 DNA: TGTGCCTGGAGTGCCGGGGAAACCTACGAGCAGTACTTC.

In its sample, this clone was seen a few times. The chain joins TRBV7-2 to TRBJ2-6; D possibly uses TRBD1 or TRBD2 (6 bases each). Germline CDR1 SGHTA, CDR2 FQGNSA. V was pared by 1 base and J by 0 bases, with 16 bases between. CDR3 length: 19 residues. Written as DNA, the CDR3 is TGTGCCAGCAGCTTAGGGCCCCGGGGGCGCATCTCTGGGGCCAACGTCCTGACTTTC. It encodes CASSLGPRGRISGANVLTF.

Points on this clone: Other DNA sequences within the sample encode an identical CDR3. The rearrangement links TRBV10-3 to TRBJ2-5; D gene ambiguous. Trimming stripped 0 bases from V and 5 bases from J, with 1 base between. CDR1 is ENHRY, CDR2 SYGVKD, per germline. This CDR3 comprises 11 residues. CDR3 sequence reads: CAISESETQYF. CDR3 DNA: TGTGCCATCAGTGAGTCGGAGACCCAGTACTTC.

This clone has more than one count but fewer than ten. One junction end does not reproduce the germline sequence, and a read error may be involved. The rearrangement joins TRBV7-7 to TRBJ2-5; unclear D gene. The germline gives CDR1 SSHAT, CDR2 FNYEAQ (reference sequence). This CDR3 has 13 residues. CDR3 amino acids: CASSRARQETQYF. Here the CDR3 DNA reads TGTGCTAGCAGCCGGGCCAGACAAGAGACCCAGTACTTC.

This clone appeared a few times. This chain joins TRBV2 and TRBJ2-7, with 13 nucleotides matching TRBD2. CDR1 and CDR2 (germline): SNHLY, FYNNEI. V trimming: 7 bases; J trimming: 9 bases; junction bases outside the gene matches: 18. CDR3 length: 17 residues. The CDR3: CASTLERPGLAGEGQYF. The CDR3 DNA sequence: TGTGCCAGCACCCTCGAAAGACCAGGACTAGCGGGAGAGGGGCAGTACTTC.

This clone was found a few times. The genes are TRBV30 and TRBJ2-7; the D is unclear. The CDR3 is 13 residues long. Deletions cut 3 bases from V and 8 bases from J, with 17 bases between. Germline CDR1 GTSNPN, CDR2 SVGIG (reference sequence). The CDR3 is CAWSGPERTKQYF. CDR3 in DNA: TGTGCCTGGAGCGGCCCCGAGAGAACGAAGCAGTACTTC.

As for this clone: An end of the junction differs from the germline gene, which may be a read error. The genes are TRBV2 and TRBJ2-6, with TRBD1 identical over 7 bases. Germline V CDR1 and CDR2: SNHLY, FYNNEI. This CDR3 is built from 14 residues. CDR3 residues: CASGEGAGANVLTF. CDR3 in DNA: TGTGCCAGCGGTGAGGGGGCCGGGGCCAACGTCCTGACTTTC.

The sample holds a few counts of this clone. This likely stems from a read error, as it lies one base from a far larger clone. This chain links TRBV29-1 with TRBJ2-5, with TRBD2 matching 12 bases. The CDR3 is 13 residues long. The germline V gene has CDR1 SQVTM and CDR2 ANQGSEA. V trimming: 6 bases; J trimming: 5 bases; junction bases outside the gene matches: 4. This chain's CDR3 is CSVLAGGRETQYF. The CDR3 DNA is TGCAGCGTGCTAGCGGGAGGGCGGGAGACCCAGTACTTC.

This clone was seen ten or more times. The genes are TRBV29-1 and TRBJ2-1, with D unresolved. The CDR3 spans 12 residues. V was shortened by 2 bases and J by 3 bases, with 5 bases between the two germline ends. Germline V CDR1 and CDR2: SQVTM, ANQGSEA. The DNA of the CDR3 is TGCAGCGTTGAAAAGGGCTACAATGAGCAGTTCTTC. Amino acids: CSVEKGYNEQFF.

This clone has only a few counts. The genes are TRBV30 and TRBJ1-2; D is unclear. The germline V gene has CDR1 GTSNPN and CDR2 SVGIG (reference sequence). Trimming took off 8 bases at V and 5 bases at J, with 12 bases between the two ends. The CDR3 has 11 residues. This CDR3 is CAGRGTYGYTF. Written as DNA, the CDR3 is TGTGCCGGCCGCGGTACATATGGCTACACCTTC.

The CDR3: CASSSYLQGDTQYF. As DNA, the CDR3 is TGTGCCAGCAGCTCGTACCTCCAGGGGGATACGCAGTATTTT. The J gene is TRBJ2-3, the V gene TRBV7-2; TRBD1 might be the D (6 bases). The CDR3 consists of 14 residues. V lost 4 bases and J lost 6, with 14 bases in between. The V gene's germline CDR1 is SGHTA and CDR2 FQGNSA.

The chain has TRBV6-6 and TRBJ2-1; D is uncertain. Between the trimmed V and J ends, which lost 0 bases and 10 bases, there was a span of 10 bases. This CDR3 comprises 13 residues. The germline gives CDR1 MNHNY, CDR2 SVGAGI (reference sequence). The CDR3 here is CASSYSGLPEQFF. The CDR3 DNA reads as TGTGCCAGCAGTTACTCGGGCCTGCCCGAGCAGTTCTTC.

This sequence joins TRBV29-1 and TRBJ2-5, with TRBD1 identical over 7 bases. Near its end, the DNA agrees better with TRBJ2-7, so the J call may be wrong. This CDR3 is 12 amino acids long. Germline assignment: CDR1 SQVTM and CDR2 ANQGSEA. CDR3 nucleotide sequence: TGCAGCGTTAGGGGACAGAACTACGAGCAGTACTTC. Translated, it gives CSVRGQNYEQYF.

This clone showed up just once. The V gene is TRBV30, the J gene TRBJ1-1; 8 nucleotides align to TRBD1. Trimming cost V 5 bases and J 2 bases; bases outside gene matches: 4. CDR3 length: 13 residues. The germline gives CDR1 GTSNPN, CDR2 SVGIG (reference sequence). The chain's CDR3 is CAWGTGSNTEAFF. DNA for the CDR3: TGTGCCTGGGGGACAGGCTCAAACACTGAAGCTTTCTTT.

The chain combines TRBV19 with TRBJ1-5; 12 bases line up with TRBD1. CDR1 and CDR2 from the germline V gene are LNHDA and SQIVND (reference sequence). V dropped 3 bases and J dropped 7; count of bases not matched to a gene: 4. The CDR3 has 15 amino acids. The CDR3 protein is CASSMGQGARQPQHF. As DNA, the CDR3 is TGTGCCAGTAGTATGGGACAGGGGGCAAGGCAGCCCCAGCATTTT.

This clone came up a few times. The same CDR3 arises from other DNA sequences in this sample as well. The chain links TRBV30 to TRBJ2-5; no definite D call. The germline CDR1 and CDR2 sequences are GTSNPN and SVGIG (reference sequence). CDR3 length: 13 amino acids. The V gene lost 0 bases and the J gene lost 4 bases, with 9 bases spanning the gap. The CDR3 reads CAWSVRLRETQYF. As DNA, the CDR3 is TGTGCCTGGAGTGTCCGACTTCGAGAGACCCAGTACTTC.

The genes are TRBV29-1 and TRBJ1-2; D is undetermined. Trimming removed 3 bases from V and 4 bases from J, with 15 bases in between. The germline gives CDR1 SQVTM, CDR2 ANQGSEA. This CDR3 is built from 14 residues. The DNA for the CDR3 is TGCAGCGTTGACGAACGCGCACAGACCTATGGCTACACCTTC. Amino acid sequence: CSVDERAQTYGYTF. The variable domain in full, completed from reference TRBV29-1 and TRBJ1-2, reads SAVISQKPSRDICQRGTSLTIQCQVDSQVTMMFWYRQQPGQSLTLIATANQGSEATYESGFVIDKFPISRPNLTFSTLTVSNMSPEDSSIYLCSVDERAQTYGYTFGSGTRLTVV.

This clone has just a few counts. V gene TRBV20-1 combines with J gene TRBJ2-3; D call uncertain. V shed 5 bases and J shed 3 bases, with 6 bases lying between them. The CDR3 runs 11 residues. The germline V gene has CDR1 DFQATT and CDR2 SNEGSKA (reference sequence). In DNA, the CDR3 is TGCAGTGCTGGTTCTACAGATACGCAGTATTTT. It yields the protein CSAGSTDTQYF.

DNA for the CDR3: TGTGCCAGCAGTTTATCCATAGGGAGCGGGTTAAGCAATCAGCCCCAGCATTTT. It specifies CASSLSIGSGLSNQPQHF. This chain connects TRBV27 to TRBJ1-5; no clear D gene. The CDR3 has 18 amino acids. Deletions cut 0 bases from V and 1 base from J, with 16 bases between. Germline V gene data show CDR1 as MNHEY and CDR2 as SMNVEV (reference sequence).

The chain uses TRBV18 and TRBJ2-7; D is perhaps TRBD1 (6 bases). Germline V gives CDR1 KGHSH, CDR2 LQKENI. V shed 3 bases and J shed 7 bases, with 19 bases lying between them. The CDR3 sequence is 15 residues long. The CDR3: CASSPSYAGAQEQYF. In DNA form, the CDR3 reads TGTGCCAGCTCACCCTCCTACGCAGGGGCCCAGGAGCAGTACTTC. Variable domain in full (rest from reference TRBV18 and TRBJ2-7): NAGVMQNPRHLVRRRGQEARLRCSPMKGHSHVYWYRQLPEEGLKFMVYLQKENIIDESGMPKERFSAEFPKEGPSILRIQQVVRGDSAAYFCASSPSYAGAQEQYFGPGTRLTVT.